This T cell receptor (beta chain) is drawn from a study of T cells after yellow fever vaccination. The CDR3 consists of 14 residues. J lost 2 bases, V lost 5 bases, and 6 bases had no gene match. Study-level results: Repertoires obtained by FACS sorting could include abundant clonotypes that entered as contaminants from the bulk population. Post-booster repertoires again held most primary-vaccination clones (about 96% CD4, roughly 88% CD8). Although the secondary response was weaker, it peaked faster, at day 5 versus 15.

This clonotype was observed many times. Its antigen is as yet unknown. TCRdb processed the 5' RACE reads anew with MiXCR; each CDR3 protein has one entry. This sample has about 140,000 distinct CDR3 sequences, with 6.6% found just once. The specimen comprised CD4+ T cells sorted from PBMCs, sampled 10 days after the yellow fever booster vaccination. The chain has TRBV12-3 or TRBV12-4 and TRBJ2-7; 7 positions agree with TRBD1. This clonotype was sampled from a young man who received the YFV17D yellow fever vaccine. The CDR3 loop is CASSIRTGTYEQYF. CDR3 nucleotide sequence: TGTGCCAGCAGTATCCGGACAGGCACCTACGAGCAGTACTTC.